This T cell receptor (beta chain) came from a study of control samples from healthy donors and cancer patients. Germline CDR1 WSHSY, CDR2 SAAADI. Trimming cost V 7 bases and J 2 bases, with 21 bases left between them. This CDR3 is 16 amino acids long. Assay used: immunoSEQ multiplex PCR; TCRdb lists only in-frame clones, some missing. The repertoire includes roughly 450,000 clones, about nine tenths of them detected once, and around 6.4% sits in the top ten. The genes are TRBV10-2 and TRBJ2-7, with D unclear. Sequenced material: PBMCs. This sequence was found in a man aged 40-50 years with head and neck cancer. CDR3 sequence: CASTDRGRPIPYEQYF. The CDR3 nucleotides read TGCGCCAGCACCGATCGTGGACGCCCGATTCCCTACGAGCAGTACTTC.